These T cell receptor beta chains were read from a single sample in a study of regulatory T cells in long-lasting Graves disease. TCRdb fed the multiplex PCR reads into MiXCR, producing one record per CDR3 protein. The table shows roughly 700,000 distinct CDR3 sequences, with about 30% occurring only once. The sample consisted of peripheral blood mononuclear cells (PBMCs), taken when the disease was refractory, from a patient treated with antithyroid drugs. These receptor sequences come from a female donor with Graves disease. The CDR3 runs from the conserved cysteine through the conserved F or W. D genes are given only for firm matches. Some rows have no size entry. The others give once, few or many, or a class for an expanded clone.

V: TRBV3-1; D: -; size: few; J: TRBJ1-3; CDR3: CASSPHWRAGNTIYF; DNA: TGTGCCAGCAGCCCCCACTGGAGGGCTGGAAACACCATATATTTT
V: TRBV2; D: -; size: -; J: TRBJ1-2; CDR3: CASSGGGGYYGYTF; DNA: TGTGCCAGCAGTGGCGGGGGAGGGTACTATGGCTACACCTTC
V: TRBV28; D: -; size: many; J: TRBJ1-2; CDR3: CASSSMGDHGYTF; DNA: TGTGCCAGCAGCTCCATGGGGGATCATGGCTACACCTTC
V: TRBV5-1; D: -; size: once; J: TRBJ1-5; CDR3: CASSSVGGDQPQHF; DNA: TGCGCCAGCAGCTCGGTCGGGGGAGATCAGCCCCAGCATTTT
V: TRBV27; D: -; size: few; J: TRBJ1-1; CDR3: CASSLSWRTSEAFF; DNA: TGTGCCAGCAGTTTATCATGGCGGACGTCTGAAGCTTTCTTT
V: TRBV5-1; D: TRBD2; size: -; J: TRBJ2-5; CDR3: CASSSSSGSGKTQYF; DNA: TGCGCCAGCAGTTCCAGTAGCGGGAGTGGGAAGACCCAGTACTTC
V: TRBV30; D: TRBD2; size: few; J: TRBJ2-5; CDR3: CAWSVRTSGETQYF; DNA: TGTGCCTGGAGTGTCAGGACTAGCGGGGAGACCCAGTACTTC
V: TRBV10-3; D: TRBD1; size: -; J: TRBJ1-4; CDR3: CAISESTGPNEKLFF; DNA: TGTGCCATCAGTGAGTCGACAGGGCCAAATGAAAAACTGTTTTTT
V: TRBV27; D: TRBD1; size: -; J: TRBJ1-1; CDR3: CTSSEWADRAAFF; DNA: TGTACCAGCAGTGAATGGGCCGACAGGGCAGCTTTCTTT
V: TRBV2; D: -; size: many; J: TRBJ1-5; CDR3: CASSGDRPYQPQHF; DNA: TGTGCCAGCAGTGGAGACAGGCCTTATCAGCCCCAGCATTTT
V: TRBV10-1; D: -; size: few; J: TRBJ2-7; CDR3: CASRAGPAYEQYF; DNA: TGCGCCAGCAGGGCCGGGCCAGCCTACGAGCAGTACTTC
V: TRBV5-1; D: TRBD2; size: few; J: TRBJ2-7; CDR3: CASMLAGGPTYEQYF; DNA: TGCGCCAGTATGCTAGCGGGAGGGCCAACCTACGAGCAGTACTTC
V: TRBV10-3; D: -; size: -; J: TRBJ2-3; CDR3: CAILIQGTDTQYF; DNA: TGTGCCATACTCATCCAGGGCACAGATACGCAGTATTTT
V: TRBV20-1; D: -; size: -; J: TRBJ1-5; CDR3: CSALVQVQHF; DNA: TGCAGTGCCTTGGTTCAGGTCCAGCATTTT
V: TRBV7-9; D: -; size: few; J: TRBJ1-1; CDR3: CASSPGQSNTEAFF; DNA: TGTGCCAGCAGCCCCGGACAGTCGAACACTGAAGCTTTCTTT
V: TRBV3-1; D: TRBD2; size: few; J: TRBJ2-7; CDR3: CASSTSGRQYF; DNA: TGTGCCAGCAGCACTAGCGGAAGACAGTACTTC
V: TRBV20-1; D: -; size: -; J: TRBJ1-4; CDR3: CSGKGPPFEKLFF; DNA: TGCAGTGGGAAGGGCCCGCCTTTTGAAAAACTGTTTTTT
V: TRBV14; D: -; size: many; J: TRBJ1-1; CDR3: CASSHLMTALNTEAFF; DNA: TGTGCCAGCAGTCACTTAATGACGGCTTTGAACACTGAAGCTTTCTTT
V: TRBV2; D: -; size: few; J: TRBJ1-1; CDR3: CASLEFRTGRPTEAFF; DNA: TGTGCCAGCTTGGAGTTTCGGACTGGGCGGCCCACTGAAGCTTTCTTT
V: TRBV7-9; D: -; size: -; J: TRBJ1-1; CDR3: CASSFFSGINTEAFF; DNA: TGTGCCAGCAGCTTTTTCTCAGGGATTAACACTGAAGCTTTCTTT
V: TRBV20-1; D: -; size: few; J: TRBJ1-6; CDR3: CSARWDRSYNSPLHF; DNA: TGCAGTGCTAGATGGGACCGATCCTATAATTCACCCCTCCACTTT
V: TRBV7-9; D: TRBD1; size: -; J: TRBJ1-2; CDR3: CASSLDGTGNYGYTF; DNA: TGTGCCAGCAGCTTAGATGGGACAGGGAACTATGGCTACACCTTC
V: TRBV6-2/TRBV6-3; D: -; size: few; J: TRBJ1-1; CDR3: CASTRGPGSTEAFF; DNA: TGTGCCAGCACCCGTGGCCCAGGTTCCACTGAAGCTTTCTTT
V: TRBV3-1; D: -; size: -; J: TRBJ1-2; CDR3: CASSHGSAAKYGYTF; DNA: TGTGCCAGCAGCCACGGGTCCGCAGCCAAATATGGCTACACCTTC
V: TRBV6-1; D: -; size: -; J: TRBJ2-5; CDR3: CASSEWAGSGETQYF; DNA: TGTGCCAGCAGTGAATGGGCCGGGAGTGGCGAGACCCAGTACTTC
V: TRBV6-1; D: -; size: -; J: TRBJ2-7; CDR3: CASSKLGEATYEQYF; DNA: TGTGCCAGCAGTAAGTTGGGGGAGGCAACCTACGAGCAGTACTTC
V: TRBV18; D: -; size: -; J: TRBJ2-5; CDR3: CASSGQGSETQYF; DNA: TGTGCCAGCTCAGGGCAGGGCTCAGAGACCCAGTACTTC
V: TRBV6-9; D: -; size: -; J: TRBJ2-7; CDR3: CASSYATYEQYF; DNA: TGTGCCAGCAGTTACGCAACCTACGAGCAGTACTTC
V: TRBV19; D: -; size: -; J: TRBJ1-5; CDR3: CASSMGRLANQPQHF; DNA: TGTGCCAGTAGTATGGGCAGGCTCGCCAATCAGCCCCAGCATTTT
V: TRBV9; D: -; size: -; J: TRBJ1-1; CDR3: CASSAGGGKSNTEAFF; DNA: TGTGCCAGCAGCGCTGGGGGGGGAAAATCGAACACTGAAGCTTTCTTT
V: TRBV6-1; D: -; size: -; J: TRBJ1-1; CDR3: CASRRGRRNTEAFF; DNA: TGTGCCAGCAGGAGGGGCAGGCGGAACACTGAAGCTTTCTTT
V: TRBV12-3/TRBV12-4; D: -; size: -; J: TRBJ2-2; CDR3: CASSLIMAGELFF; DNA: TGTGCCAGCAGTCTCATAATGGCCGGGGAGCTGTTTTTT
V: TRBV28; D: -; size: -; J: TRBJ1-3; CDR3: CASSFAGADAIYF; DNA: TGTGCCAGCAGTTTCGCCGGTGCCGACGCCATATATTTT
V: TRBV5-1; D: -; size: few; J: TRBJ1-5; CDR3: CASSLGPGYQPQHF; DNA: TGCGCCAGCAGCTTGGGACCGGGATATCAGCCCCAGCATTTT
V: TRBV20-1; D: -; size: -; J: TRBJ1-5; CDR3: CSARGDKSNQPQHF; DNA: TGCAGTGCTAGAGGGGATAAGTCCAATCAGCCCCAGCATTTT
V: TRBV20-1; D: -; size: -; J: TRBJ1-5; CDR3: CREEGGRGGQPQHF; DNA: TGCAGGGAGGAGGGGGGGAGAGGGGGTCAGCCCCAGCATTTT
V: TRBV7-2; D: -; size: many; J: TRBJ1-1; CDR3: CASSLVLRGGRTEAFF; DNA: TGTGCCAGCAGCTTAGTGTTGAGGGGGGGCCGGACTGAAGCTTTCTTT
V: TRBV6-1; D: TRBD2; size: -; J: TRBJ2-7; CDR3: CASTLAALAYEQYF; DNA: TGTGCCAGCACCCTAGCGGCCCTTGCCTACGAGCAGTACTTC
V: TRBV11-2; D: -; size: -; J: TRBJ1-1; CDR3: CASSPQGGMNTEAFF; DNA: TGTGCCAGCAGCCCACAGGGAGGGATGAACACTGAAGCTTTCTTT
V: TRBV3-1; D: -; size: -; J: TRBJ2-2; CDR3: CASSLNLDYPPGELFF; DNA: TGTGCCAGCAGCCTAAACCTGGACTATCCTCCCGGGGAGCTGTTTTTT
V: TRBV7-3; D: -; size: -; J: TRBJ2-1; CDR3: CASSLEAGWDEQFF; DNA: TGTGCCAGCAGCTTAGAGGCCGGGTGGGATGAGCAGTTCTTC
V: TRBV7-3; D: -; size: few; J: TRBJ2-5; CDR3: CASSLSLWGETQYF; DNA: TGTGCCAGCAGCCTCTCCTTATGGGGGGAGACCCAGTACTTC
V: TRBV20-1; D: -; size: few; J: TRBJ2-7; CDR3: CSARGGWRGYEQYF; DNA: TGCAGTGCTAGAGGGGGGTGGAGGGGGTACGAGCAGTACTTC
V: TRBV5-6; D: -; size: -; J: TRBJ1-2; CDR3: CASSLGVQLHGYTF; DNA: TGTGCCAGCAGCTTGGGAGTTCAGCTACATGGCTACACCTTC
V: TRBV30; D: -; size: many; J: TRBJ2-7; CDR3: CAWKQGTYEQYF; DNA: TGTGCCTGGAAACAGGGTACCTACGAGCAGTACTTC
V: TRBV28; D: TRBD1; size: many; J: TRBJ1-4; CDR3: CASSSTGGINEKLFF; DNA: TGTGCCAGCAGTTCTACAGGGGGGATTAATGAAAAACTGTTTTTT
V: TRBV27; D: -; size: -; J: TRBJ1-5; CDR3: CASSLQKNQPQHF; DNA: TGTGCCAGCAGTTTACAGAAAAATCAGCCCCAGCATTTT
V: TRBV5-1; D: TRBD1; size: -; J: TRBJ2-4; CDR3: CASSSGQLGGIQYF; DNA: TGCGCCAGCAGCTCGGGACAGTTAGGGGGTATTCAGTACTTC
V: TRBV28; D: TRBD1; size: many; J: TRBJ1-4; CDR3: CASSFPGQANEKLFF; DNA: TGTGCCAGCAGTTTCCCGGGACAGGCGAACGAAAAACTGTTTTTT
V: TRBV9; D: -; size: -; J: TRBJ2-7; CDR3: CASSVAGETYEQYF; DNA: TGTGCCAGCAGCGTAGCCGGGGAGACCTACGAGCAGTACTTC
V: TRBV7-9; D: -; size: -; J: TRBJ1-6; CDR3: CASSPTSVSSYNSPLHF; DNA: TGTGCCAGCAGCCCCACCTCAGTGAGCTCCTATAATTCACCCCTCCACTTT
V: TRBV11-2; D: -; size: many; J: TRBJ1-1; CDR3: CASSDRNTEAFF; DNA: TGTGCCAGCAGCGACAGGAACACTGAAGCTTTCTTT
V: TRBV3-1; D: -; size: -; J: TRBJ1-1; CDR3: CASSQDRGGPYEAFF; DNA: TGTGCCAGCAGCCAAGATAGAGGGGGGCCGTATGAAGCTTTCTTT
V: TRBV5-6; D: -; size: many; J: TRBJ1-2; CDR3: CASSLGQNNYGYTF; DNA: TGTGCCAGCAGTCTTGGACAGAATAACTATGGCTACACCTTC